Presented here are 12 T cell receptor beta chains from one specimen sequenced in a study of spatial heterogeneity in lung cancer (dated by TCRdb to between 2019 and 2020). What the authors observed across the whole study: The tumor nonsynonymous mutation count correlated with the number of expanded alpha and beta TCRs within the tumor.

The time point label, read with the paper, signifies: sample taken at primary tumor resection. Library prep was done by 5' RACE. For sequencing, a NextSeq 500 was employed. TCRdb reprocessed the public reads (quality trimming at Q25 with fastp, clone calling with MiXCR) and kept in-frame beta chains. Every entry covers one CDR3 protein and lists the most common genes and DNA from its rows. This sample comprises about 18,000 distinct CDR3 sequences, under 7% of them detected only once. Approximately 3.7% of the sample is taken by the ten largest. No antigen has been identified for these receptors. This sample comprised lung tumor tissue, obtained at surgery. All receptors derive from a female donor with early-stage non-small cell lung cancer.

This clonotype was detected a few times. V usage is TRBV7-9 and J usage is TRBJ2-7; the D is unclear. Deletions cut 5 bases from V and 0 bases from J, with 17 bases between. Per the germline V gene, CDR1 is SEHNR and CDR2 is FQNEAQ (reference sequence). CDR3 length: 16 residues. The CDR3 DNA sequence: TGTGCCAGCAGCCCCCAAGGGCGGAAGAGCTCCTACGAGCAGTACTTC. Amino acids: CASSPQGRKSSYEQYF.

This clonotype appeared many times. This chain links TRBV9 with TRBJ2-3; perhaps D is TRBD1 or TRBD2 (6 bases each). This CDR3 comprises 15 residues. Per the germline V gene, CDR1 is SGDLS and CDR2 is YYNGEE. The V gene lost 3 bases and the J gene lost 0 bases, with 11 bases spanning the gap. CDR3 region: CASSGGAVSTDTQYF. The CDR3 bases are TGTGCCAGCAGCGGGGGGGCCGTGAGCACAGATACGCAGTATTTT.

This clonotype is judged medium-sized. The chain is built from TRBV20-1 and TRBJ1-1; D gene ambiguous. The CDR3 is made up of 15 amino acids. The germline V gene has CDR1 DFQATT and CDR2 SNEGSKA (reference sequence). V dropped 3 bases and J dropped 4 bases, with 18 bases sitting between them. The CDR3 spells CSASEVAGSTTEAFF. In DNA, the CDR3 is TGCAGTGCTAGCGAGGTTGCGGGATCGACCACTGAAGCTTTCTTT.

This clonotype was counted ten times or more. The chain combines TRBV7-2 with TRBJ2-2; TRBD1 is a possible D gene (5 bases). CDR3 length equals 13 residues. Trimming took off 11 bases at V and 4 bases at J, with 14 bases between the two ends. Germline V lookup: CDR1 SGHTA, CDR2 FQGNSA. The CDR3, as DNA: TGTGCCGAGGACAAAGCGAGCACCGGGGAGCTGTTTTTT. This encodes CAEDKASTGELFF.

This chain uses TRBV9 with TRBJ2-1; TRBD1 might be the D (6 bases). The CDR3 sequence is 18 residues long. V dropped 3 bases and J dropped 0 bases, with 19 bases sitting between them. CDR1 is SGDLS and CDR2 is YYNGEE in the germline V gene. DNA for the CDR3: TGTGCCAGCAGCGCCGGGACAATTTACCCTCTCTCCTACAATGAGCAGTTCTTC. It translates to CASSAGTIYPLSYNEQFF.

This clonotype was seen many times. The V and J genes are TRBV23-1 and TRBJ2-1, with TRBD2 matching over 8 bases. TRBV23-1 is an open reading frame whose function is uncertain. With 2 bases clipped from V and 0 bases from J, the junction kept 15 bases outside the gene matches. The CDR3 runs to 20 residues. The DNA for the CDR3 is TGCGCCAGCAGTCAACCCTGGGGTAGCGGGATGGAGAGCTCCTACAATGAGCAGTTCTTC. Translating gives CASSQPWGSGMESSYNEQFF.

This clonotype showed up many times. The rearrangement joins TRBV6-5 to TRBJ2-7; the match to TRBD2 covers 7 bases. Germline V gene data show CDR1 as MNHEY and CDR2 as SVGAGI. There are 12 residues in the CDR3. The V and J ends lost 7 bases and 8 bases, in that order; junction bases with no gene match: 8. The CDR3 sequence is CASTPSGGKQYF. CDR3 DNA sequence: TGTGCCAGCACGCCTAGCGGAGGAAAGCAGTACTTC.

This clonotype has a count of ten or more. The rearrangement links TRBV6-2 or TRBV6-3 to TRBJ2-5; D might be TRBD2 (6 bases). The CDR3 sequence is 14 residues long. Germline V CDR1 and CDR2: MNHEY, SVGEGT. The V end was cut by 7 bases, the J end by 4 bases, with 16 bases between. CDR3 region: CASKQDYALETQYF. DNA of the CDR3: TGTGCCAGCAAGCAGGACTACGCTTTAGAGACCCAGTACTTC.

This clonotype has a handful of counts. The J gene is TRBJ2-4, the V gene TRBV28; 7 bases align to TRBD1. There are 12 residues in the CDR3. V trimming: 2 bases; J trimming: 9 bases; junction bases outside the gene matches: 1. Germline V gene data show CDR1 as MDHEN and CDR2 as SYDVKM. For the CDR3, the DNA is TGTGCCAGCAGTTTAAACAGGGGCATTCAGTACTTC. Translated, it gives CASSLNRGIQYF.

This clonotype was detected a few times. J is TRBJ2-7 and V is TRBV29-1, with no clear D. The ends were cut back, 6 bases at V and 2 bases at J, with 8 bases in the middle. Germline CDR1 is SQVTM and CDR2 is ANQGSEA. This CDR3 comprises 11 residues. The CDR3 loop reads CSVYGPYEQYF. DNA for the CDR3: TGCAGCGTCTACGGACCCTACGAGCAGTACTTC.

There are many counts of this clonotype. The V gene is TRBV7-2, the J gene TRBJ1-4; D gene uncertain. The CDR3 is 12 residues long. The germline gives CDR1 SGHTA, CDR2 FQGNSA. Between the trimmed V and J ends, which lost 3 bases and 5 bases, there was a span of 4 bases. In DNA form, the CDR3 reads TGTGCCAGCAGCTTTCCGAATGAAAAACTGTTTTTT. It is translated as CASSFPNEKLFF.

This clonotype showed up many times. J is TRBJ2-1 and V is TRBV28, with D unresolved. CDR1 MDHEN and CDR2 SYDVKM come from the germline V gene. The CDR3 length is 15 residues. Trimming removed 8 bases at V and 4 bases at J, with 18 bases between. CDR3 amino acids: CASAGPQVRYNEQFF. The CDR3 nucleotides are TGTGCCAGCGCCGGACCCCAGGTGAGGTACAATGAGCAGTTCTTC.